Below are 19 T cell receptor beta chains sequenced from a single sample in a study of regulatory T cells. The primer mix had 52 TRBV and 13 TRBJ primers. Libraries were prepared by immunoSEQ multiplex PCR; TCRdb keeps only in-frame clonotypes and omits some of them. The table lists 4,500 to 7,000 clones, more than 80% of them singletons. The sequenced material came from CD8+ T cells sorted from blood. The receptors were gathered from a child aged 5 to 17 with CD3G deficiency.

The chain links TRBV19 to TRBJ1-2; D is uncertain. The V gene lost 6 bases and the J gene lost 2 bases, with 10 bases spanning the gap. Germline values: CDR1 LNHDA, CDR2 SQIVND (reference sequence). The CDR3 contains 13 residues. CDR3 region: CASRKAANYGYTF. For the CDR3, the DNA is TGTGCCAGTAGAAAAGCGGCGAACTATGGCTACACCTTC.

This clone has more than one count but fewer than ten. This sequence joins TRBV11-2 and TRBJ2-1; 8 bases are shared with TRBD1. The germline V gene has CDR1 SGHAT and CDR2 FQNNGV. Trimming removed 5 bases from V and 4 bases from J; junction bases left unmatched: 10. The CDR3 consists of 16 residues. CDR3 coding DNA: TGTGCCAGCAGCCTACAAGACAGGGGAGAATACAATGAGCAGTTCTTC. It codes for CASSLQDRGEYNEQFF.

This rearrangement joins TRBV28 to TRBJ1-1, with 7 bases lining up with TRBD1. Germline-derived CDR1 and CDR2 are MDHEN and SYDVKM. The CDR3 loop spans 16 amino acids. Trimming at V came to 5 bases and at J to 7 bases, leaving 16 bases not matched to a gene. CDR3 coding DNA: TGTGCCAGCAGTCCCTATCCGACAGGGCGACATATTGAAGCTTTCTTT. Its translation: CASSPYPTGRHIEAFF.

This chain joins TRBV28 and TRBJ1-5; 12 bases are shared with TRBD1. The CDR3 spans 19 residues. CDR1 and CDR2 (germline): MDHEN, SYDVKM. With V trimmed by 6 bases and J by 1 base, 13 bases remained unmatched. CDR3 coding DNA: TGTGCCAGCAGCCAAACTCCCGGGACAGGGGGCTGGAGCAATCAGCCCCAGCATTTT. Translated, it gives CASSQTPGTGGWSNQPQHF.

This clone was seen only once. The V and J genes are TRBV7-9 and TRBJ1-4, with a weak D call TRBD1 (6 bases). Germline lookup yields CDR1 SEHNR and CDR2 FQNEAQ (reference sequence). There are 14 residues in the CDR3. Deletions cut 4 bases from V and 8 bases from J, with 14 bases between. The CDR3 is CASSSSGANEKLFF. CDR3 DNA sequence: TGTGCCAGCAGCTCTTCAGGGGCCAACGAAAAACTGTTTTTT.

The J gene is TRBJ2-3, the V gene TRBV19, with D perhaps TRBD1 (7 bases). This CDR3 has 15 amino acids. Germline CDR1 and CDR2: LNHDA and SQIVND (reference sequence). V lost 5 bases to trimming and J lost 2 bases, with 14 bases between them. CDR3 residues: CASSAGQSSTDTQYF. CDR3 in DNA: TGTGCCAGTAGTGCGGGACAGTCTTCCACAGATACGCAGTATTTT.

The count of this clone is one. The genes are TRBV28 and TRBJ2-1; D call uncertain. V lost 3 bases to trimming and J lost 10 bases, with 7 bases between them. Germline V gene lookup returns CDR1 MDHEN and CDR2 SYDVKM. The CDR3 has 11 amino acids. The CDR3 DNA reads TGTGCCAGCAGTTTTGGCCCGGAGCAGTTCTTC. It codes for CASSFGPEQFF.

The chain uses TRBV7-9 and TRBJ2-1; 7 bases line up with TRBD2. Germline CDR1 and CDR2: SEHNR and FQNEAQ (reference sequence). V was clipped by 2 bases and J by 3 bases; unmatched bases: 4. This CDR3 is 15 amino acids long. The DNA for the CDR3 is TGTGCCAGCAGCTTATCTTCTAGCGGCTACAATGAGCAGTTCTTC. Its protein is CASSLSSSGYNEQFF.

This clone appeared once. The chain couples TRBV12-5 to TRBJ2-1, with 9 bases identical to TRBD2. The V gene's germline CDR1 is LGHNT and CDR2 FRNRAP. The CDR3 totals 14 residues. V shed 6 bases, J shed 4 bases, and the junction held 4 bases outside the gene matches. The CDR3 region has the DNA TGTGCTAGTGGAACTAGCGGGTCATACAATGAGCAGTTCTTC. This encodes CASGTSGSYNEQFF.

DNA of the CDR3: TGCAGCGTTGACAGCAATAATGAGCAGTTCTTC. This gives the protein CSVDSNNEQFF. The V gene is TRBV20-1, the J gene TRBJ2-1, with D possibly being TRBD1 (5 bases). CDR3 length equals 11 residues. Germline CDR1 and CDR2: DFQATT and SNEGSKA (reference sequence).

This clone was detected a few times. The chain joins TRBV7-8 to TRBJ2-1; 13 bases agree with TRBD2. Germline CDR1 reads SGHVS; CDR2 reads FQNEAQ. The CDR3 has 18 residues. The trim removed 5 bases at V and 4 bases at J, leaving 11 bases unmatched. The CDR3 DNA follows: TGTGCCAGCAGCCCGGGACGCCCGGGACTAGCGGGGTACAATGAGCAGTTCTTC. Amino acid sequence: CASSPGRPGLAGYNEQFF.

J is TRBJ2-4 and V is TRBV11-2; a possible D gene is TRBD1 (5 bases). The germline gives CDR1 SGHAT, CDR2 FQNNGV. CDR3 length equals 15 residues. The germline V and J ends were trimmed by 1 base and 8 bases, with 15 bases remaining between them. The CDR3 DNA sequence: TGTGCCAGCAGCTTAGGTTCCAGGGAACGTGACATTCAGTACTTC. Protein product: CASSLGSRERDIQYF. Complete variable domain (other parts from reference TRBV11-2 and TRBJ2-4): EAGVAQSPRYKIIEKRQSVAFWCNPISGHATLYWYQQILGQGPKLLIQFQNNGVVDDSQLPKDRFSAERLKGVDSTLKIQPAKLEDSAVYLCASSLGSRERDIQYFGAGTRLSVL.

This clone was observed a single time. This chain joins TRBV28 and TRBJ2-1, with 9 bases lining up with TRBD1. Germline assignment: CDR1 MDHEN and CDR2 SYDVKM. There are 20 residues in the CDR3. V was clipped by 4 bases and J by 5 bases; unmatched bases: 21. The CDR3 loop is CASSSRWGTGPSRSNNEQFF. CDR3 coding DNA: TGTGCCAGCAGTTCACGTTGGGGGACAGGGCCGTCCCGATCGAACAATGAGCAGTTCTTC.

V usage is TRBV6-1 and J usage is TRBJ2-7; D uncertain. The V and J ends lost 6 bases and 2 bases respectively, with 11 bases between them. Germline loops: CDR1 MNHNS, CDR2 SASEGT. The CDR3 length is 13 residues. The DNA for the CDR3 is TGTGCCAGCAGCGGGCAGTCCGCCTACGAGCAGTACTTC. Amino acids: CASSGQSAYEQYF.

CDR3 in amino acids: CASSLGQGYGTQYF. CDR3 DNA: TGTGCCAGCAGTTTAGGTCAGGGCTATGGGACCCAGTACTTC. V and J are TRBV27 and TRBJ2-5; possible D gene TRBD1, 5 bases. V was pared by 2 bases and J by 7 bases, with 14 bases between. The CDR3 is 14 residues long. Germline V gives CDR1 MNHEY, CDR2 SMNVEV (reference sequence).

The chain combines TRBV28 with TRBJ1-1; no reliable D call. Germline CDR1 reads MDHEN; CDR2 reads SYDVKM. This CDR3 is 15 amino acids long. V lost 1 base and J lost 0, with 9 bases in between. Written as DNA, the CDR3 is TGTGCCAGCAGTTTATTGGGAGGTTTGAACACTGAAGCTTTCTTT. Protein: CASSLLGGLNTEAFF.

The rearrangement uses TRBV11-3 and TRBJ2-7; 7 bases are a match to TRBD1. The CDR3 sequence is 14 residues long. Germline loops: CDR1 SGHNT, CDR2 YENEEA. After removal of 5 bases from V and 1 base from J, the junction contained 5 bases not matched to a gene. CDR3 sequence reads: CASSPRGKSYEQYF. Written as DNA, the CDR3 is TGTGCCAGCAGCCCCAGGGGGAAGTCCTACGAGCAGTACTTC.

The table lists this clone with a few counts. The V gene is TRBV28, the J gene TRBJ2-7, with 9 bases aligning to TRBD1. Germline V gives CDR1 MDHEN, CDR2 SYDVKM. The trim removed 6 bases at V and 0 bases at J, leaving 6 bases unmatched. The CDR3 length is 15 residues. CDR3 in amino acids: CASRRGTGSSYEQYF. The CDR3 coding sequence is TGTGCCAGCAGGCGCGGGACAGGGTCCTCCTACGAGCAGTACTTC.

The CDR3 bases are TGTGCCAGTAGTATCGGGGCGGGACGGAACACTGAAGCTTTCTTT. Amino acid sequence: CASSIGAGRNTEAFF. The chain has TRBV19 and TRBJ1-1; a weak D match, TRBD1 (5 bases). Trimming removed 3 bases at V and 1 base at J, with 12 bases between. The CDR3 contains 15 residues. Germline V lookup: CDR1 LNHDA, CDR2 SQIVND (reference sequence).